These T cell receptor beta chains were read from a single sample in a study of blood T cell repertoires in COVID-19. Generated by immunoSEQ multiplex PCR, the TCRdb table keeps only in-frame clones and is missing some. The sample carries 200,000 to 250,000 clones, around nine tenths recorded once. Sample: peripheral blood. The receptors stem from a woman aged 60-75 years who had recovered from COVID-19. The CDR3 runs from the conserved cysteine through the conserved F or W. Each record gives: V gene, clone size, J gene, D gene, CDR3 DNA, CDR3 protein. A D gene is named only where the DNA matches it firmly. Rows may omit the clone size; those that give it use once, few, many or a size class.

TRBV5-1,NA,TRBJ2-7,NA,TGCGCCAGCAGCTTGGCAGGGGCTGTTTCCTACGAGCAGTACTTC,CASSLAGAVSYEQYF
TRBV10-2,NA,TRBJ1-1,TRBD1,TGCGCCAGCACTTCTCCACAGGGGGCCACTGAAGCTTTCTTT,CASTSPQGATEAFF
TRBV28,NA,TRBJ2-1,NA,TGTGCCAGCAGTTCCCCTACTGCCTCCTACAATGAGCAGTTCTTC,CASSSPTASYNEQFF
TRBV5-1,NA,TRBJ2-5,NA,TGCGCCAGCAGTACGGCTCGGGCGGGAAACCAAGAGACCCAGTACTTC,CASSTARAGNQETQYF
TRBV7-6,NA,TRBJ1-6,TRBD1,TGTGCCAGCAGCCCCTGGGACAGGGTCGGATCACCCCTCCACTTT,CASSPWDRVGSPLHF
TRBV5-4,once,TRBJ1-2,NA,TGTGCCAGCGCCTCGGTGCACGGCTACACCTTC,CASASVHGYTF
TRBV6-5,NA,TRBJ2-7,NA,TGTGCCAGCAGTTACCCCCCGGGCTACGAGCAGTACTTC,CASSYPPGYEQYF
TRBV4-2,few,TRBJ1-6,TRBD1,TGTGCCAGCAGCTCCTTAGGGACAGGGGGCGCGGCCCTCCACTTT,CASSSLGTGGAALHF
TRBV4-1,NA,TRBJ1-4,NA,TGCGCCAGCAGCCAAGTAAGAGAGAAACTAGCAACTAATGAAAAACTGTTTTTT,CASSQVREKLATNEKLFF
TRBV7-2,NA,TRBJ2-3,TRBD1,TGTGCCAGCAGTGAGGGGACAGGGGGTGTCACGCAGTATTTT,CASSEGTGGVTQYF
TRBV7-8,NA,TRBJ1-1,NA,TGTGCCAGCAGCTCCCACAGGAACACTGAAGCTTTCTTT,CASSSHRNTEAFF
TRBV6-5,NA,TRBJ1-6,NA,TGTGCCAGCAGTCTATGGACAGCCCATAATTCACCCCTCCACTTT,CASSLWTAHNSPLHF
TRBV15,NA,TRBJ1-4,TRBD1,TGTGCCACCAGCGGACAGGGTAATGAAAAACTGTTTTTT,CATSGQGNEKLFF
TRBV6-2/TRBV6-3,NA,TRBJ2-6,NA,TGTGCCAGCAGTTACGAACCCGGGGAAGGCTCTGGGGCCAACGTCCTGACTTTC,CASSYEPGEGSGANVLTF
TRBV29-1,NA,TRBJ1-2,NA,TGCAGCGAAGAGGGCTACACCTTC,CSEEGYTF
TRBV3-1/TRBV3-2,NA,TRBJ2-3,NA,TGTGCCAGCAGCCACCCCGGGGATACGCAGTATTTT,CASSHPGDTQYF
TRBV6-5,NA,TRBJ2-6,NA,TGTGCCGCGGCCTCTGGGGCCAACGTCCTGACTTTC,CAAASGANVLTF
TRBV16,NA,TRBJ1-2,NA,TGTGCCAGCAGCCCCTACGTTGAGGATGGCTACACCTTC,CASSPYVEDGYTF
TRBV9,NA,TRBJ1-1,NA,TGTGCCAGCAGCCCTGCTGGACAGAGTCGATTAGAGGGAGCTTTCTTT,CASSPAGQSRLEGAFF
TRBV5-1,NA,TRBJ2-6,NA,TGCGCCAGCAGCAGTAGAGGTAGGGGTCCCAGCACTGGGGCCAACGTCCTGACTTTC,CASSSRGRGPSTGANVLTF
TRBV24-1,NA,TRBJ1-4,TRBD1,TGTGCCACCAGTGGAGGGACAGGGAAGGAAAAACTGTTTTTT,CATSGGTGKEKLFF
TRBV19,NA,TRBJ1-1,NA,TGTGCCAGTAGCGCCTTCGGAGCCGAAGCTTTCTTT,CASSAFGAEAFF
TRBV29-1,NA,TRBJ2-1,TRBD2,TGCAGCGTTCCGGGACTAGCGGGGGGGAATGAGCAGTTCTTC,CSVPGLAGGNEQFF
TRBV5-1,NA,TRBJ1-4,NA,TGCGCCAGCACGCGGACATTCCTTAATGAAAAACTGTTTTTT,CASTRTFLNEKLFF
TRBV9,NA,TRBJ2-7,TRBD2,TGTGCCAGCAGCGTAGGAGGCGGGGGGGTCTCCTACGAGCAGTACTTC,CASSVGGGGVSYEQYF
TRBV5-1,NA,TRBJ2-7,TRBD2,TGCGCCAGCAGCTTGGAGCTAGCGGGGGCCTCCTACGAGCAGTACTTC,CASSLELAGASYEQYF
TRBV5-1,few,TRBJ1-2,NA,TGCGCCAGCAGTTGGGGGGACTATGGCTACACCTTC,CASSWGDYGYTF
TRBV3-1/TRBV3-2,NA,TRBJ1-3,NA,TGTGCCAGCAGCCCGGGGGTACCCGGGCTGTCTGGAAACACCATATATTTT,CASSPGVPGLSGNTIYF